The 20 T cell receptor beta chains listed next were all sequenced from one sample in a study of long-term antiretroviral therapy in people with HIV. It was version v3.0 of the immunoSEQ assay that was run at survey level. Data came from immunoSEQ multiplex PCR; TCRdb stores just in-frame clones and leaves some out. The sample includes about 31,000 clones, 70% to 80% of them seen just once. The specimen was unsorted PBMCs, collected 1.9 years after starting antiretroviral therapy. Source of these receptors: a man aged 18 to 35 with HIV.

The J gene is TRBJ2-3, the V gene TRBV5-1, with TRBD2 identical over 11 bases. Germline assignment: CDR1 SGHRS and CDR2 YFSETQ. The ends lost 0 bases at V and 7 bases at J; junction bases unmatched: 10. This CDR3 spans 17 amino acids. The CDR3 DNA is TGCGCCAGCAGCTTGGCCGCACTAGCGGGGGATACAAATACGCAGTATTTT. Translation: CASSLAALAGDTNTQYF. Full variable domain (outside the CDR3, taken from reference TRBV5-1 and TRBJ2-3): KAGVTQTPRYLIKTRGQQVTLSCSPISGHRSVSWYQQTPGQGLQFLFEYFSETQRNKGNFPGRFSGRQFSNSRSEMNVSTLELGDSALYLCASSLAALAGDTNTQYFGPGTRLTVL.

The chain links TRBV5-6 to TRBJ1-3; D is uncertain. This CDR3 has 12 amino acids. Germline CDR1 reads SGHDT; CDR2 reads YYEEEE. The V end was cut by 6 bases, the J end by 4 bases, with 8 bases between. CDR3 residues: CASTQGGNTIYF. The CDR3 DNA reads as TGTGCCAGCACACAAGGCGGAAACACCATATATTTT.

This clone appeared a single time. The V call is TRBV5-1, the J call TRBJ2-2; 8 positions match TRBD1. Germline loops: CDR1 SGHRS, CDR2 YFSETQ. The CDR3 runs to 16 residues. J gave up 1 base and V 5 bases, and 7 bases lay outside the gene matches. CDR3 DNA: TGCGCCAGCAGTTTCCTCGGGACAGGGAACACCGGGGAGCTGTTTTTT. Its protein is CASSFLGTGNTGELFF.

The chain couples TRBV28 to TRBJ2-1; D is undetermined. With 2 bases removed from V and 2 bases from J, the gap between germline ends came to 7 bases. The CDR3 contains 14 residues. Germline CDR1 is MDHEN and CDR2 is SYDVKM. The chain's CDR3 is CASSLPTAYNEQFF. In nucleotides, the CDR3 is TGTGCCAGCAGTTTACCTACCGCCTACAATGAGCAGTTCTTC.

V is TRBV2 and J is TRBJ1-2; D not resolved. V dropped 8 bases and J dropped 3 bases, with 19 bases sitting between them. CDR1 is SNHLY and CDR2 is FYNNEI in the germline V gene. The CDR3 has 15 amino acids. This chain's CDR3 is CASCKDSLGDYGYTF. CDR3 coding DNA: TGTGCCAGCTGTAAAGACTCCCTCGGTGACTATGGCTACACCTTC.

The table lists this clone with a few counts. The chain links TRBV7-3 to TRBJ1-2, with D possibly TRBD1 on 5 matching bases. The CDR3 has 13 residues. The V end lost 1 base, the J end lost 6 bases, and 9 bases lay between the germline ends. Germline CDR1 and CDR2: SGHTA and FQGTGA. CDR3 bases: TGTGCCAGCAGCTTAATATCAGGGAATGGCTACACCTTC. The encoded protein is CASSLISGNGYTF.

V is TRBV9 and J is TRBJ1-2; tentative D call: TRBD1 (5 bases). V was clipped by 3 bases and J by 7 bases, with 13 bases between them. Germline CDR1 and CDR2: SGDLS and YYNGEE. This CDR3 has 13 amino acids. CDR3 in amino acids: CASSAQGIGGYTF. The DNA of the CDR3 is TGTGCCAGCAGCGCGCAGGGAATTGGTGGCTACACCTTC.

This clone was observed once. This sequence joins TRBV28 and TRBJ1-1; D uncertain. The CDR3 is 14 residues long. Trimming shortened V by 7 bases and J by 6 bases, and 18 bases separated the two germline ends. Germline V gene data show CDR1 as MDHEN and CDR2 as SYDVKM. CDR3 DNA sequence: TGTGCCAGCACGAGAGGCAGAGCAGGCCCTGAAGCTTTCTTT. This codes for CASTRGRAGPEAFF.

This rearrangement joins TRBV27 to TRBJ2-3; D is perhaps TRBD2 (7 bases). V lost 5 bases and J 2 bases, leaving 17 bases between the germline ends. This CDR3 comprises 16 residues. The germline V gene has CDR1 MNHEY and CDR2 SMNVEV (reference sequence). This CDR3 reads CASSPGGPRFTDTQYF. The CDR3 DNA follows: TGTGCCAGCAGTCCCGGGGGGCCCCGCTTCACAGATACGCAGTATTTT.

The chain is built from TRBV2 and TRBJ2-1, with 7 bases that match TRBD2. Germline V gene data show CDR1 as SNHLY and CDR2 as FYNNEI. V shed 2 bases, J shed 7 bases, and the junction held 8 bases outside the gene matches. The CDR3 is 15 residues long. The CDR3 is CASSEFGGEGNEQFF. CDR3 DNA: TGTGCCAGCAGTGAATTTGGGGGGGAAGGGAATGAGCAGTTCTTC.

This rearrangement joins TRBV13 to TRBJ1-4; D is possibly TRBD1 (6 bases). The CDR3 spans 15 residues. Germline V gene lookup returns CDR1 PRHDT and CDR2 FYEKMQ (reference sequence). V gave up 5 bases and J gave up 7 bases, with 17 bases separating them. CDR3 DNA sequence: TGTGCCAGCAGCCTCAGACAGGCCGGGGGTGAAAAACTGTTTTTT. Translation gives CASSLRQAGGEKLFF.

This sequence joins TRBV18 and TRBJ1-2, with D hard to call. Germline assignment: CDR1 KGHSH and CDR2 LQKENI. The length of the CDR3 is 16 residues. Trimming removed 2 bases at V and 0 bases at J, with 13 bases between. CDR3 bases: TGTGCCAGCTCACCAAGGCAGGAAGGAGCTAACTATGGCTACACCTTC. Protein: CASSPRQEGANYGYTF.

The rearrangement joins TRBV5-1 to TRBJ2-3, with 9 bases matching TRBD1. The CDR3 totals 13 residues. The germline gives CDR1 SGHRS, CDR2 YFSETQ. With V trimmed by 1 base and J by 10 bases, 4 bases remained unmatched. CDR3 sequence (DNA): TGCGCCAGCAGCTTGACAGGACAGGGGCCGCAGTATTTT. This sequence encodes CASSLTGQGPQYF.

V usage is TRBV6-1 and J usage is TRBJ1-2, with 8 bases that match TRBD1. V lost 0 bases, J lost 1 base, and 10 bases stayed unmatched. Germline CDR1 is MNHNS and CDR2 is SASEGT. The CDR3 is 18 amino acids. For the CDR3, the DNA is TGTGCCAGCAGTGAAGCGTATCGACAGGGGCAATATAACTATGGCTACACCTTC. Its translation: CASSEAYRQGQYNYGYTF.

The rearrangement uses TRBV28 and TRBJ1-3, with D uncertain. With 6 bases removed from V and 3 bases from J, the gap between germline ends came to 9 bases. CDR3 length: 13 residues. Germline CDR1 and CDR2: MDHEN and SYDVKM. The CDR3 spells CASRTANGNTIYF. The CDR3, as DNA: TGTGCCAGCAGAACAGCAAATGGAAACACCATATATTTT.

The J gene is TRBJ1-2, the V gene TRBV6-1; D is undetermined. Germline-derived CDR1 and CDR2 are MNHNS and SASEGT. V was pared by 4 bases and J by 4 bases, with 10 bases between. CDR3 size: 13 residues. Here the CDR3 DNA reads TGTGCCAGCAGTGCGGGGTCTCTCTATGGCTACACCTTC. It yields the protein CASSAGSLYGYTF.

The CDR3 reads CASSLVQMNTGELFF. Here the CDR3 DNA reads TGCGCCAGCAGCTTGGTGCAGATGAACACCGGGGAGCTGTTTTTT. The chain has TRBV5-1 and TRBJ2-2; D unresolved. The V gene's germline CDR1 is SGHRS and CDR2 YFSETQ. Trimming removed 0 bases at V and 1 base at J, with 7 bases between. The length of the CDR3 is 15 residues.

The gene calls are TRBV19 and TRBJ2-3; no clear D. Germline CDR1 and CDR2: LNHDA and SQIVND (reference sequence). The CDR3 extends over 13 amino acids. Trimming cost V 6 bases and J 6 bases, with 13 bases left between them. CDR3 amino acids: CASRSGMTDTQYF. CDR3 in DNA: TGTGCCAGTAGATCTGGGATGACGGATACGCAGTATTTT.

This clone is medium-sized by share. This rearrangement joins TRBV29-1 to TRBJ1-2, with 7 bases fitting TRBD1. This CDR3 has 17 amino acids. Trimming took 4 bases from V and 1 from J; bases not matched to a gene: 15. Germline V gene data show CDR1 as SQVTM and CDR2 as ANQGSEA. In DNA form, the CDR3 reads TGCAGCGTTGGCGCCGGCGGACAGGCCCGTCATAACTATGGCTACACCTTC. Translation: CSVGAGGQARHNYGYTF.

In this sample, this clone turned up a few times. The CDR3 coding sequence is TGTGCCAGCAGTACCCAGGACAGTGTTCGCACCGGGGAGCTGTTTTTT. Protein sequence: CASSTQDSVRTGELFF. The V gene is TRBV2, the J gene TRBJ2-2, with D perhaps TRBD1 (6 bases). The CDR3 covers 16 residues. From germline, CDR1 is SNHLY and CDR2 FYNNEI. Trimming took off 5 bases at V and 4 bases at J, with 17 bases between the two ends.